This T cell receptor beta chain stems from a study of T cell repertoires in cytomegalovirus infection. Study in general: Recently identified HLA-C-restricted CMV epitopes were used, and well-studied HLA-B-restricted CMV epitopes were used as well. Public TCR beta signatures provided an indication of both CMV infection and a matching HLA type.

Germline CDR1 is LNHDA and CDR2 is SQIVND (reference sequence). The V end lost 5 bases, the J end lost 4 bases, and 14 bases lay between the germline ends. The CDR3 runs 14 residues. TCRdb analysed the reads with MiXCR anew, one entry per CDR3 protein. The profile shows about 480,000 distinct CDR3 sequences, 25% to 35% of them singletons. In regard to this clonotype: Its antigen is still unknown.

The study's findings and limits: The cumulative frequency of public TCR beta families identified carriers of CMV plus the relevant HLA. The study found HLA-C-restricted CMV-specific TCR beta clonotypes dominating the ex vivo response.

This sequence originates from a human donor in good health (CMV status not recorded). Some clones in this sample may be carry-over from other donors' samples. The rearrangement joins TRBV19 to TRBJ1-2, with D unresolved. Sequenced material: cultured PBMCs, taken from culture after CMV antigen stimulation. The chain's CDR3 is CASSDGPQTYGYTF. CDR3 DNA: TGTGCCAGTAGTGACGGGCCGCAAACCTATGGCTACACCTTC.